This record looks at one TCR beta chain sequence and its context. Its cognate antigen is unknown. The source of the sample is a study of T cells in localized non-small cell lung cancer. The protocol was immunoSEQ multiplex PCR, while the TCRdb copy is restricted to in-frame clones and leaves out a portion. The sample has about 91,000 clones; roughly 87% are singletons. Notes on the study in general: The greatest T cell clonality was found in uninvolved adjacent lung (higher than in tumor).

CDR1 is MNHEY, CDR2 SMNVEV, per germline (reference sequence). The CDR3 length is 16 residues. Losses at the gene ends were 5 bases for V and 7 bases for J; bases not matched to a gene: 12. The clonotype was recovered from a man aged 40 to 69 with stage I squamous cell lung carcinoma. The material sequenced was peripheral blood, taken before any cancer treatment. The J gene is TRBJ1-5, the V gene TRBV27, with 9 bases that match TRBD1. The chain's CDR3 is CASSPIHTDRGQPQHF. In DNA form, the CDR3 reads TGTGCCAGCAGTCCTATCCATACTGACAGGGGGCAGCCCCAGCATTTT.